A single sample gave rise to the 30 T cell receptor beta chains below, sequenced in a study of cytomegalovirus exposure and HLA in healthy donors. PCR employed 60 Vbeta and 13 Jbeta primers. Assay used: immunoSEQ multiplex PCR; TCRdb lists only in-frame clones, some missing. The table shows some 150,000 clones, with around 77% occurring only once. The sequencing sample was made of PBMCs. The receptors were gathered from a woman under 40 in good health and CMV-seronegative.

This rearrangement joins TRBV29-1 to TRBJ2-7; 9 nucleotides align to TRBD2. Looked up from germline, CDR1 is SQVTM and CDR2 is ANQGSEA. The CDR3 runs to 12 residues. Trimming took 4 bases from V and 9 from J; bases not matched to a gene: 7. The DNA of the CDR3 is TGCAGCGTTGGGGCGGGAGGGGACGGGCAGTACTTC. Translation: CSVGAGGDGQYF.

The genes are TRBV25-1 and TRBJ2-5, with D unresolved. With 3 bases removed from V and 5 bases from J, the gap between germline ends came to 4 bases. CDR1 and CDR2 from the germline V gene are MGHDK and SYGVNS. The CDR3 runs 11 residues. The CDR3 sequence is CASSDMETQYF. The DNA of the CDR3 is TGTGCCAGCAGTGATATGGAGACCCAGTACTTC.

This clone was detected once. The chain employs TRBV18 and TRBJ1-3; D unresolved. The germline V and J ends were trimmed by 3 bases and 0 bases, with 12 bases remaining between them. CDR1 and CDR2 (germline): KGHSH, LQKENI. CDR3 length: 16 amino acids. The CDR3 bases are TGTGCCAGCTCACCCGTTACAACCACCTCTGGAAACACCATATATTTT. This codes for CASSPVTTTSGNTIYF.

The chain links TRBV11-2 to TRBJ1-1; weak D call: TRBD1 (5 bases). CDR3 length equals 14 residues. V was clipped by 2 bases and J by 4 bases, with 11 bases between them. Germline assignment: CDR1 SGHAT and CDR2 FQNNGV. This CDR3 reads CASSLQGSVTEAFF. CDR3 sequence (DNA): TGTGCCAGCAGCTTACAGGGTAGTGTCACTGAAGCTTTCTTT.

The chain carries TRBV6-5 and TRBJ2-7, with 7 bases lining up with TRBD1. CDR1 and CDR2 (germline): MNHEY, SVGAGI. This CDR3 spans 14 amino acids. Trimming cost V 6 bases and J 5 bases; bases outside gene matches: 10. Here the CDR3 reads CASSRMTGIHEQYF. In DNA, the CDR3 is TGTGCCAGCAGCAGAATGACAGGGATCCACGAGCAGTACTTC.

This clone was picked up a small number of times. The V and J genes are TRBV7-9 and TRBJ2-2, with D hard to call. The length of the CDR3 is 13 residues. Germline CDR1 is SEHNR and CDR2 is FQNEAQ (reference sequence). The V gene lost 9 bases and the J gene lost 3 bases, with 11 bases spanning the gap. The CDR3, as DNA: TGTGCCAGTTTGAGGCCAGACACCGGGGAGCTGTTTTTT. This encodes CASLRPDTGELFF.

In its sample, this clone was seen once. This chain uses TRBV14 with TRBJ1-2, with TRBD1 as a possible D gene (6 bases). CDR1 is SGHDN and CDR2 is FVKESK in the germline V gene. V lost 3 bases and J lost 1, with 12 bases in between. The CDR3 is 15 residues long. CDR3 sequence: CASSHLDRINYGYTF. The CDR3 bases are TGTGCCAGCAGCCACCTGGACAGAATTAACTATGGCTACACCTTC. Full variable domain (remainder filled in from reference TRBV14 and TRBJ1-2): EAGVTQFPSHSVIEKGQTVTLRCDPISGHDNLYWYRRVMGKEIKFLLHFVKESKQDESGMPNNRFLAERTGGTYSTLKVQPAELEDSGVYFCASSHLDRINYGYTFGSGTRLTVV.

J is TRBJ2-5 and V is TRBV5-1; 10 bases match TRBD1. The CDR3 is made up of 15 amino acids. Looked up from germline, CDR1 is SGHRS and CDR2 is YFSETQ. Trimming took 4 bases from V and 5 from J; bases not matched to a gene: 8. The DNA of the CDR3 is TGCGCCAGCAGCAGGGTAGGGACAGGGGTTGAGACCCAGTACTTC. Its protein is CASSRVGTGVETQYF.

The V and J genes are TRBV4-1 and TRBJ2-1; the match to TRBD1 covers 8 bases. Trimming at V came to 4 bases and at J to 11 bases, leaving 7 bases not matched to a gene. Germline V gene data show CDR1 as MGHRA and CDR2 as YSYEKL. This CDR3 has 13 residues. The CDR3 loop reads CASSRTGLIKQFF. The CDR3 region has the DNA TGCGCCAGCAGCCGGACAGGGTTAATAAAGCAGTTCTTC.

The V and J genes are TRBV16 and TRBJ2-7; 8 nucleotides match TRBD1. The CDR3 spans 13 residues. Germline V CDR1 and CDR2: KGHSY, FQNENV. The J segment lost 10 bases and the V segment lost 5 bases, leaving 10 bases of the junction unmatched. CDR3 loop: CASSASMDREQYF. In DNA, the CDR3 is TGTGCCAGCAGCGCTAGTATGGACAGGGAACAGTACTTC.

Concerning this clone itself: Other DNA sequences in the sample encode the same CDR3. The chain carries TRBV29-1 and TRBJ2-3; D possibly corresponds to TRBD2 (6 bases). CDR1 and CDR2 (germline): SQVTM, ANQGSEA. V shed 0 bases and J shed 4 bases, with 11 bases lying between them. There are 14 residues in the CDR3. CDR3 sequence reads: CSVEEGRRADTQYF. The CDR3 bases are TGCAGCGTTGAAGAGGGCAGGAGGGCAGATACGCAGTATTTT.

The V gene is TRBV18, the J gene TRBJ2-1, with 13 positions matching TRBD2. The length of the CDR3 is 15 residues. The germline V gene encodes CDR1 KGHSH and CDR2 LQKENI. With V trimmed by 4 bases and J by 8 bases, 5 bases remained unmatched. CDR3 sequence (DNA): TGTGCCAGCTCACTCCAGACTAGCGGGAGGTATGAGCAGTTCTTC. It is translated as CASSLQTSGRYEQFF. Filled out from reference TRBV18 and TRBJ2-1, the complete variable domain reads NAGVMQNPRHLVRRRGQEARLRCSPMKGHSHVYWYRQLPEEGLKFMVYLQKENIIDESGMPKERFSAEFPKEGPSILRIQQVVRGDSAAYFCASSLQTSGRYEQFFGPGTRLTVL.

This chain joins TRBV5-8 and TRBJ1-5; D perhaps matches TRBD1 (6 bases). The CDR3 has 15 residues. V was cut by 4 bases and J by 2 bases, with 13 bases left in between. CDR1 is SGHTS, CDR2 YDEGEE, per germline. CDR3 nucleotides: TGTGCCAGCAGCCCCTACAGGGTTGGCAATCAGCCCCAGCATTTT. This gives the protein CASSPYRVGNQPQHF.

A few counts support this clone. The rearrangement uses TRBV4-3 and TRBJ1-3, with D possibly being TRBD1 (5 bases). CDR3 size: 15 residues. Trimming shortened V by 3 bases and J by 4 bases, and 13 bases separated the two germline ends. Germline lookup yields CDR1 LGHNA and CDR2 YSLEER. The CDR3 is CASSQVGTAGNTIYF. In nucleotides, the CDR3 is TGCGCCAGCAGCCAGGTTGGGACTGCCGGAAACACCATATATTTT.

The chain recombines TRBV4-1 with TRBJ1-1, with 8 bases lining up with TRBD1. The V and J ends lost 8 bases and 4 bases, in that order; junction bases with no gene match: 12. CDR1 MGHRA and CDR2 YSYEKL come from the germline V gene. This CDR3 has 15 amino acids. CDR3 protein: CASRTPGGLGTEAFF. For the CDR3, the DNA is TGCGCCAGCCGTACCCCAGGGGGCTTGGGCACTGAAGCTTTCTTT.

This chain links TRBV5-7 with TRBJ2-2; D gene uncertain. TRBV5-7 is reported as an ORF; its role is uncertain. Trimming left V 2 bases short and J 5 bases short, with 13 bases between. The CDR3 runs 15 residues. CDR3 residues: CASSFLERQTGELFF. CDR3 coding DNA: TGTGCCAGCAGCTTTTTAGAGAGGCAGACCGGGGAGCTGTTTTTT.

The chain joins TRBV9 to TRBJ2-5, with a possible D match to TRBD1 (6 bases). Deletions cut 0 bases from V and 4 bases from J, with 10 bases between. CDR1 SGDLS and CDR2 YYNGEE come from the germline V gene. This CDR3 spans 14 amino acids. The CDR3 coding sequence is TGTGCCAGCAGCGTAGGTCAGGGGAGAGAGACCCAGTACTTC. Amino acids: CASSVGQGRETQYF.

The chain has TRBV6-6 and TRBJ1-3, with D hard to call. The CDR3 is 15 amino acids. Germline V gene lookup returns CDR1 MNHNY and CDR2 SVGAGI (reference sequence). V lost 4 bases and J 0 bases, leaving 10 bases between the germline ends. CDR3 region: CASSSSDNSGNTIYF. The DNA for the CDR3 is TGTGCCAGCAGTTCTTCTGACAACTCTGGAAACACCATATATTTT.

The sample holds one count of this clone. An end of the junction does not agree with germline; a read error may underlie this. The chain combines TRBV7-2 with TRBJ2-5; D remains unclear. The length of the CDR3 is 13 residues. Per germline, CDR1 SGHTA and CDR2 FQGNSA. The CDR3 DNA follows: TGTGCCAGCAGCTTGACTCTCGGTGAGGCCCAGCACTTC. This codes for CASSLTLGEAQHF.

The chain is built from TRBV30 and TRBJ2-5; a possible D gene is TRBD1 (5 bases). The V and J ends lost 3 bases and 5 bases respectively, with 13 bases between them. The germline V gene has CDR1 GTSNPN and CDR2 SVGIG (reference sequence). There are 13 residues in the CDR3. The CDR3 DNA reads as TGTGCCTGGAGGGCTCAGGGTCCGGAGACCCAGTACTTC. As protein: CAWRAQGPETQYF.

This chain links TRBV5-1 with TRBJ1-5; no firm D call. CDR3 length: 14 amino acids. Germline V lookup: CDR1 SGHRS, CDR2 YFSETQ. V shed 0 bases and J shed 3 bases, with 7 bases lying between them. In DNA, the CDR3 is TGCGCCAGCAGCTTGGGCGGGGACAATCAGCCCCAGCATTTT. This sequence encodes CASSLGGDNQPQHF.

This chain joins TRBV19 and TRBJ2-7, with 7 bases fitting TRBD1. The CDR3 has 17 residues. J lost 2 bases, V lost 4 bases, and 14 bases had no gene match. The germline gives CDR1 LNHDA, CDR2 SQIVND (reference sequence). The CDR3 bases are TGTGCCAGTAGTAGCCTCGGGTTGGGACAGATTACCTACGAGCAGTACTTC. Protein product: CASSSLGLGQITYEQYF. The full variable domain, rest sourced from reference TRBV19 and TRBJ2-7, is DGGITQSPKYLFRKEGQNVTLSCEQNLNHDAMYWYRQDPGQGLRLIYYSQIVNDFQKGDIAEGYSVSREKKESFPLTVTSAQKNPTAFYLCASSSLGLGQITYEQYFGPGTRLTVT.

As to this clone: At the DNA level, this CDR3 is encoded by other sequences in the same sample as well. This sequence joins TRBV7-9 and TRBJ2-7, with D unresolved. Between the trimmed V and J ends, which lost 5 bases and 7 bases, there was a span of 9 bases. This CDR3 region has 11 residues. The germline V gene has CDR1 SEHNR and CDR2 FQNEAQ (reference sequence). The CDR3 protein is CASSPSYEQYF. The CDR3 coding sequence is TGTGCCAGCAGCCCTTCGTATGAGCAGTACTTC.

V and J are TRBV7-3 and TRBJ2-5, with 10 positions matching TRBD2. The DNA end is more similar to TRBJ2-7, so the J call may be wrong. Germline V lookup: CDR1 SGHTA, CDR2 FQGTGA. The CDR3 is 16 residues long. This CDR3 reads CASSRKGLAGVHEQYF. The CDR3 DNA reads as TGTGCCAGCAGCCGAAAGGGCCTAGCGGGGGTGCACGAGCAGTACTTC.

The J gene is TRBJ2-2, the V gene TRBV7-7, with 10 positions matching TRBD1. Germline values: CDR1 SSHAT, CDR2 FNYEAQ (reference sequence). The CDR3 extends over 16 amino acids. V dropped 5 bases and J dropped 5; count of bases not matched to a gene: 8. The CDR3 protein is CASSPRQGAGTGELFF. The CDR3 nucleotides are TGTGCCAGCAGCCCTCGACAGGGGGCAGGGACCGGGGAGCTGTTTTTT.

This clone was seen once. V is TRBV28 and J is TRBJ2-7; TRBD2 agrees at 9 bases. The CDR3 length is 15 residues. Germline CDR1 MDHEN, CDR2 SYDVKM. The V segment lost 8 bases and the J segment 2 bases; nucleotides outside the gene matches: 10. The CDR3 nucleotides read TGTGCCAGCTCCGGGGCGGGAGGGTTTACCTACGAGCAGTACTTC. Translated: CASSGAGGFTYEQYF.

The V call is TRBV27, the J call TRBJ2-7, with 7 bases aligning to TRBD1. J lost 3 bases, V lost 4 bases, and 3 bases had no gene match. Germline V lookup: CDR1 MNHEY, CDR2 SMNVEV (reference sequence). The CDR3 is 13 residues long. CDR3 bases: TGTGCCAGCAGTTCGACAGGGATCTACGAGCAGTACTTC. Its protein product is CASSSTGIYEQYF.

This chain connects TRBV6-5 to TRBJ2-1; TRBD2 aligns across 8 bases. J gave up 9 bases and V 4 bases, and 5 bases lay outside the gene matches. Per germline, CDR1 MNHEY and CDR2 SVGAGI. This CDR3 is built from 13 residues. The CDR3 bases are TGTGCCAGCAGTTCGACTAGCGTCCCTGAGCAGTTCTTC. Translated, it gives CASSSTSVPEQFF.

The gene calls are TRBV4-1 and TRBJ1-1, with D possibly matching TRBD1 (5 bases). The CDR3 totals 16 residues. Trimming removed 1 base at V and 6 bases at J, with 18 bases between. The V gene's germline CDR1 is MGHRA and CDR2 YSYEKL. CDR3 DNA: TGCGCCAGCAGCCAAGCCGTGCCGGGGGTAGGGGCTGAAGCTTTCTTT. Its translation: CASSQAVPGVGAEAFF.

The chain uses TRBV5-1 and TRBJ2-3, with 7 bases that match TRBD2. The CDR3 sequence is 14 residues long. CDR1 and CDR2 from the germline V gene are SGHRS and YFSETQ. V was pared by 4 bases and J by 2 bases, with 4 bases of the junction left unmatched. The CDR3: CASSPGLNTDTQYF. DNA for the CDR3: TGCGCCAGCAGCCCGGGACTAAACACAGATACGCAGTATTTT.